This T cell receptor beta chain comes out of a study of T cell repertoires in cytomegalovirus infection. Study results and caveats: The study found HLA-C-restricted CMV-specific TCR beta clonotypes dominating the ex vivo response.

In TCRdb, the reads were re-called with MiXCR into one record per CDR3 protein. The data show roughly 500,000 distinct CDR3 sequences, with around 11% seen just once and 10% held by the top ten. This clonotype was seen repeatedly, ten times or more. Its antigen remains unidentified. V was trimmed by 3 bases and J by 2 bases, leaving 14 bases between them. CDR3 length: 15 residues. The germline CDR1 and CDR2 sequences are SGHTA and FQGNSA. The rearrangement joins TRBV7-2 to TRBJ2-7, with a tentative D call TRBD2 (7 bases). This TCR was sampled from a human donor in good health (CMV status not recorded). Some clones in this sample may be carry-over from other donors' samples. The material sequenced was PBMCs. The CDR3 region is CASSLRGPEPYEQYF. The CDR3 nucleotides read TGTGCCAGCAGCTTGCGGGGGCCGGAACCCTACGAGCAGTACTTC.